This T cell receptor (beta chain) stems from a study of blood T cell repertoires in COVID-19. Looking at the study overall: Material from acute and convalescent COVID-19 was sourced from the United States, Italy and Spain. PBMCs, B-cell-depleted T cells, or T cells provided the cDNA or gDNA that made up the material.

Original data processing: Nucleated cell counts were estimated from reference gene primer amplification. Some clones are missing from TCRdb's copy, which holds only in-frame ones; the method was immunoSEQ multiplex PCR. V, J and clone size were drawn from that table, and D and trimming were deduced from the DNA. The top ten hold under 3% of the sample, which has 300,000 to 400,000 clones, about 87% seen once. This CDR3 spans 13 amino acids. The V end was cut by 2 bases, the J end by 3 bases, with 7 bases between. The germline gives CDR1 LNHNV, CDR2 YYDKDF (reference sequence). The source of this sequence is an older woman with COVID-19, enrolled during active disease. Sequences were obtained from peripheral blood. The chain is built from TRBV15 and TRBJ1-2, with D unresolved. The CDR3 loop reads CATSRIGDYGYTF. The CDR3 DNA sequence: TGTGCCACCAGCAGAATCGGGGACTATGGCTACACCTTC.